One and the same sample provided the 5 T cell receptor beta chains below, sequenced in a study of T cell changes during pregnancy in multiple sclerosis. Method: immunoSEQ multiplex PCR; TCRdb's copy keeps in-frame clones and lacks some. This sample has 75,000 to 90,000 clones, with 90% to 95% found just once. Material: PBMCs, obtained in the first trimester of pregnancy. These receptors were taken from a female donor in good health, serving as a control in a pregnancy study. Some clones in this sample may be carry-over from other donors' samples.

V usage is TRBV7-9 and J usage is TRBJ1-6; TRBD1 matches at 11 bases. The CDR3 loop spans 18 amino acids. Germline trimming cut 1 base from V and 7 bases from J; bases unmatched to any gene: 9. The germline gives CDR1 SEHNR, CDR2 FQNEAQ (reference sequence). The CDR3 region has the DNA TGTGCCAGCAGCTTAGGACCGGACAGGGGGCTTTACAATTCACCCCTCCACTTT. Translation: CASSLGPDRGLYNSPLHF.

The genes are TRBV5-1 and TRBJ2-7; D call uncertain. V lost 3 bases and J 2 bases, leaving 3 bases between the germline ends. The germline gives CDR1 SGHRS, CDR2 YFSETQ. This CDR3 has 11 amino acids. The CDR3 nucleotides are TGCGCCAGCAGCTCCACCTACGAGCAGTACTTC. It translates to CASSSTYEQYF.

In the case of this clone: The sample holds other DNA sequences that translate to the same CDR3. The CDR3 region is CASSPGGYEQYF. CDR3 DNA sequence: TGCGCCAGCAGCCCAGGGGGCTACGAGCAGTACTTC. This rearrangement joins TRBV10-1 to TRBJ2-7, with 7 nucleotides matching TRBD1. Germline CDR1 is WNHNN and CDR2 is SYGVQD (reference sequence). The CDR3 has 12 residues. V lost 6 bases, J lost 3 bases, and 2 bases stayed unmatched.

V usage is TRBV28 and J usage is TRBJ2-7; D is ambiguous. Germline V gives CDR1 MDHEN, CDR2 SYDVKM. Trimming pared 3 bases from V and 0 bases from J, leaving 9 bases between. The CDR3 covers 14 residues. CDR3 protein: CASSFGRYSYEQYF. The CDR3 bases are TGTGCCAGCAGTTTCGGCAGGTACTCCTACGAGCAGTACTTC.

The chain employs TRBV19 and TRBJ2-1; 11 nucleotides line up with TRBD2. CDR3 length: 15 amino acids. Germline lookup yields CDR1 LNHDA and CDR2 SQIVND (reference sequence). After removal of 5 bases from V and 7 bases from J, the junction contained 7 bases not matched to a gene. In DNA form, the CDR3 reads TGTGCCAGTAGTTCCCTAGCGGGAGGCCGGAATGAGCAGTTCTTC. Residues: CASSSLAGGRNEQFF.